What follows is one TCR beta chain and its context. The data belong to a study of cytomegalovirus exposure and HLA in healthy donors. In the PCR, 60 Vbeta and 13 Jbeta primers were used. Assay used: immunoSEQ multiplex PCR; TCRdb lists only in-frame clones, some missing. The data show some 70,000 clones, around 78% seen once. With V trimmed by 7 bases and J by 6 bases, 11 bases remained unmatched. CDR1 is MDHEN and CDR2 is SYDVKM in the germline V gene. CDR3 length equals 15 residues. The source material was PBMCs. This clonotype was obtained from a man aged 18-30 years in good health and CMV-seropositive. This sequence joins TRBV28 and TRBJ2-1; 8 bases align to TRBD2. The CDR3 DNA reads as TGTGCCAGCACCGACTATGCGACTAGCGCCAATGAGCAGTTCTTC. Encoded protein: CASTDYATSANEQFF.